This is a list of T cell receptor beta chains from one sample in a study of regulatory T cells. Generated by immunoSEQ multiplex PCR, the TCRdb table keeps only in-frame clones and is missing some. The table shows about 23,000 clones, with approximately 90% occurring only once. Sequencing used conventional CD4+ T cells sorted from blood. The receptors shown here come from a child aged 5 to 17 with CD3G deficiency. The CDR3 runs from the conserved cysteine through the conserved F or W. The order of the fields is V gene, J gene, D gene, clone size, CDR3 length, CDR3 protein, CDR3 DNA. The D gene is left open where the match is weak. Not every row has a clone size; where given, it reads once, few, many or a size class.

v_gene: TRBV28
j_gene: TRBJ2-7
d_gene: TRBD2
abundance: once
len: 15
CDR3aa: CASSSPGLAGGEQYF
CDR3nt: TGTGCCAGCAGTTCACCGGGACTAGCGGGAGGAGAACAGTACTTC

v_gene: TRBV5-1
j_gene: TRBJ2-1
d_gene: TRBD2
abundance: -
len: 15
CDR3aa: CASSLGTSVGNEQFF
CDR3nt: TGCGCCAGCAGCTTAGGGACTAGCGTGGGAAATGAGCAGTTCTTC

v_gene: TRBV11-2
j_gene: TRBJ2-1
d_gene: -
abundance: -
len: 16
CDR3aa: CASSLAANHLNNEQFF
CDR3nt: TGTGCCAGCAGCTTAGCAGCAAACCATTTAAACAATGAGCAGTTCTTC

v_gene: TRBV6-1
j_gene: TRBJ2-7
d_gene: -
abundance: once
len: 14
CDR3aa: CASRVGTNSYEQYF
CDR3nt: TGTGCCAGCAGGGTCGGGACCAACTCCTACGAGCAGTACTTC

v_gene: TRBV6-6
j_gene: TRBJ2-2
d_gene: TRBD1
abundance: -
len: 13
CDR3aa: CASSGQGRLELFF
CDR3nt: TGTGCCAGCTCCGGACAGGGTCGTCTGGAGCTGTTTTTT

v_gene: TRBV28
j_gene: TRBJ2-7
d_gene: -
abundance: -
len: 16
CDR3aa: CASSLRVGRGPYEQYF
CDR3nt: TGTGCCAGCAGTTTAAGGGTGGGGCGGGGACCCTACGAGCAGTACTTC

v_gene: TRBV19
j_gene: TRBJ1-1
d_gene: -
abundance: once
len: 15
CDR3aa: CASSMSFGQLAEAFF
CDR3nt: TGTGCCAGTAGTATGTCTTTTGGTCAGTTGGCTGAAGCTTTCTTT

v_gene: TRBV27
j_gene: TRBJ1-1
d_gene: -
abundance: -
len: 14
CDR3aa: CASSLAGKHTEAFF
CDR3nt: TGTGCCAGCAGTTTAGCAGGGAAACACACTGAAGCTTTCTTT

v_gene: TRBV28
j_gene: TRBJ2-2
d_gene: -
abundance: -
len: 13
CDR3aa: CASSPSWGGELFF
CDR3nt: TGTGCCAGCAGTCCCTCTTGGGGCGGGGAGCTGTTTTTT

v_gene: TRBV28
j_gene: TRBJ2-7
d_gene: -
abundance: -
len: 13
CDR3aa: CASSLSGRPEQYF
CDR3nt: TGTGCCAGCAGTTTATCGGGGCGCCCCGAGCAGTACTTC

v_gene: TRBV5-1
j_gene: TRBJ2-5
d_gene: TRBD1
abundance: few
len: 15
CDR3aa: CASSKGTGGGETQYF
CDR3nt: TGCGCCAGCAGTAAGGGGACAGGGGGAGGAGAGACCCAGTACTTC

v_gene: TRBV19
j_gene: TRBJ1-2
d_gene: -
abundance: -
len: 14
CDR3aa: CASSPDSGRYGYTF
CDR3nt: TGTGCCAGTAGTCCCGACTCCGGACGTTATGGCTACACCTTC

v_gene: TRBV11-2
j_gene: TRBJ2-7
d_gene: -
abundance: medium-sized
len: 14
CDR3aa: CASSLVLGSYEQYF
CDR3nt: TGTGCCAGCAGCTTAGTTCTCGGTTCCTACGAGCAGTACTTC

v_gene: TRBV6-1
j_gene: TRBJ2-7
d_gene: -
abundance: -
len: 17
CDR3aa: CASSDSLVGGVDYEQYF
CDR3nt: TGTGCCAGCAGTGACAGTCTAGTTGGCGGTGTGGACTACGAGCAGTACTTC

v_gene: TRBV18
j_gene: TRBJ2-1
d_gene: -
abundance: once
len: 19
CDR3aa: CASSRKSGGPPASYNEQFF
CDR3nt: TGTGCCAGCTCACGAAAGAGTGGCGGCCCTCCTGCTTCCTACAATGAGCAGTTCTTC

v_gene: TRBV11-2
j_gene: TRBJ2-7
d_gene: TRBD1
abundance: -
len: 15
CDR3aa: CASSPMDRANYEQYF
CDR3nt: TGTGCCAGCAGCCCAATGGACAGGGCCAACTACGAGCAGTACTTC

v_gene: TRBV6-1
j_gene: TRBJ2-2
d_gene: TRBD1
abundance: -
len: 15
CDR3aa: CASRKRQGVTGELFF
CDR3nt: TGTGCCAGCAGGAAGCGACAGGGGGTCACCGGGGAGCTGTTTTTT

v_gene: TRBV18
j_gene: TRBJ1-1
d_gene: TRBD1
abundance: -
len: 14
CDR3aa: CASSPRQGNTEAFF
CDR3nt: TGTGCCAGCTCACCAAGACAGGGTAACACTGAAGCTTTCTTT

v_gene: TRBV7-9
j_gene: TRBJ2-3
d_gene: -
abundance: -
len: 14
CDR3aa: CASSLTGSTDTQYF
CDR3nt: TGTGCCAGCAGCTTAACGGGTAGCACAGATACGCAGTATTTT

v_gene: TRBV5-1
j_gene: TRBJ2-3
d_gene: -
abundance: -
len: 13
CDR3aa: CASSGSSTDTQYF
CDR3nt: TGCGCCAGCAGCGGGTCTAGCACAGATACGCAGTATTTT

v_gene: TRBV28
j_gene: TRBJ2-6
d_gene: TRBD1
abundance: once
len: 15
CDR3aa: CASSYTGAGANVLTF
CDR3nt: TGTGCCAGCAGTTATACAGGGGCCGGGGCCAACGTCCTGACTTTC

v_gene: TRBV6-6
j_gene: TRBJ1-1
d_gene: -
abundance: -
len: 13
CDR3aa: CASSYSVRTEAFF
CDR3nt: TGTGCCAGCAGTTACTCGGTACGGACTGAAGCTTTCTTT

v_gene: TRBV6-1
j_gene: TRBJ1-2
d_gene: TRBD1
abundance: -
len: 14
CDR3aa: CASSAWGRGNGYTF
CDR3nt: TGTGCCAGCAGTGCCTGGGGCAGGGGGAATGGCTACACCTTC

v_gene: TRBV5-1
j_gene: TRBJ2-1
d_gene: TRBD2
abundance: -
len: 16
CDR3aa: CASSLARLAGINEQFF
CDR3nt: TGCGCCAGCAGCTTGGCCAGACTAGCGGGGATCAATGAGCAGTTCTTC

v_gene: TRBV28
j_gene: TRBJ2-3
d_gene: TRBD2
abundance: -
len: 16
CDR3aa: CASSSGTSGSADTQYF
CDR3nt: TGTGCCAGCAGCTCCGGGACTAGCGGGAGTGCAGATACGCAGTATTTT

v_gene: TRBV10-3
j_gene: TRBJ2-7
d_gene: -
abundance: once
len: 15
CDR3aa: CAISQGRRGQYEQYF
CDR3nt: TGTGCCATCAGTCAGGGCAGGCGAGGGCAATACGAGCAGTACTTC

v_gene: TRBV7-9
j_gene: TRBJ2-7
d_gene: TRBD2
abundance: -
len: 14
CDR3aa: CASSSGTSGTEQYF
CDR3nt: TGTGCCAGCAGCTCGGGGACTAGCGGGACCGAGCAGTACTTC

v_gene: TRBV7-9
j_gene: TRBJ1-1
d_gene: TRBD1
abundance: few
len: 13
CDR3aa: CASSSTGGREAFF
CDR3nt: TGTGCCAGCAGCTCCACAGGGGGGAGAGAAGCTTTCTTT

v_gene: TRBV7-9
j_gene: TRBJ2-1
d_gene: TRBD2
abundance: -
len: 14
CDR3aa: CASSFSTSRDEQFF
CDR3nt: TGTGCCAGCAGCTTTTCGACTAGCCGCGATGAGCAGTTCTTC

v_gene: TRBV18
j_gene: TRBJ2-7
d_gene: TRBD1
abundance: -
len: 14
CDR3aa: CASSPGTGGREQYF
CDR3nt: TGTGCCAGCTCACCCGGGACAGGGGGCCGAGAGCAGTACTTC

v_gene: TRBV6-1
j_gene: TRBJ2-3
d_gene: TRBD1
abundance: -
len: 15
CDR3aa: CASSDTGTGSHTQYF
CDR3nt: TGTGCCAGCAGTGATACCGGGACAGGTTCTCATACGCAGTATTTT

v_gene: TRBV7-8
j_gene: TRBJ2-1
d_gene: -
abundance: -
len: 13
CDR3aa: CASSYPDRPEQFF
CDR3nt: TGTGCCAGCAGCTACCCGGACAGACCCGAGCAGTTCTTC

v_gene: TRBV7-9
j_gene: TRBJ2-1
d_gene: TRBD2
abundance: -
len: 17
CDR3aa: CASSLSRPGLGYNEQFF
CDR3nt: TGTGCCAGCAGCTTATCACGGCCCGGACTAGGGTACAATGAGCAGTTCTTC